The 20 T cell receptor beta chains below come from one sample, sequenced in a study of response to subunit inactivated influenza vaccine. TCRdb redid the calling of the RT-PCR reads with MiXCR, one entry per CDR3 protein. The profile shows roughly 780,000 distinct CDR3 sequences, roughly 18% of them singletons. The specimen was PBMCs from blood, collected less than 6 days after vaccination. Every receptor here comes from a man over 45 who received an inactivated influenza vaccine.

This clonotype was counted only a few times. This chain connects TRBV5-1 to TRBJ2-3; D is perhaps TRBD2 (6 bases). V dropped 7 bases and J dropped 2 bases, with 17 bases sitting between them. The CDR3 length is 15 residues. Germline V CDR1 and CDR2: SGHRS, YFSETQ. CDR3 bases: TGCGCCAGCGGCCCTGGGCGGGGTGCCACAGATACGCAGTATTTT. It yields the protein CASGPGRGATDTQYF.

This clonotype was counted only a few times. This sequence joins TRBV7-9 and TRBJ2-4; D may be TRBD1 (5 bases). In germline, CDR1 is SEHNR, CDR2 FQNEAQ (reference sequence). The V and J ends lost 3 bases and 6 bases respectively, with 15 bases between them. The CDR3 is made up of 15 amino acids. CDR3 DNA sequence: TGTGCCAGCAGCTTCGGTGGCCAGGGTTCAAACATTCAGTACTTC. Amino acids: CASSFGGQGSNIQYF.

This clonotype was picked up many times. This sequence joins TRBV10-3 and TRBJ2-2; a possible D gene is TRBD2 (5 bases). CDR1 is ENHRY, CDR2 SYGVKD, per germline. V was clipped by 4 bases and J by 1 base, with 7 bases between them. This CDR3 contains 14 residues. The CDR3 loop reads CAISGGGNTGELFF. The CDR3, as DNA: TGTGCCATCAGTGGCGGAGGGAACACCGGGGAGCTGTTTTTT.

In its sample, this clonotype was seen once. This sequence joins TRBV28 and TRBJ2-7, with 10 bases aligning to TRBD1. V gave up 1 base and J gave up 3 bases; unmatched junction bases: 12. Germline loops: CDR1 MDHEN, CDR2 SYDVKM. The CDR3 extends over 18 amino acids. CDR3 nucleotide sequence: TGTGCCAGCAGTTTATCGCTTGGGACAGGGGTAACCGGCTACGAGCAGTACTTC. As protein: CASSLSLGTGVTGYEQYF.

This clonotype showed up just once. This clone may be a read error of a much larger clone one base away. This chain's CDR3 is CASSFSTSRETQYF. The CDR3 DNA reads TGTGCCAGCTCCTTCTCGACTAGTCGAGAGACCCAGTACTTC. V is TRBV11-2 and J is TRBJ2-5; D is possibly TRBD2 (6 bases). Trimming took off 8 bases at V and 4 bases at J, with 17 bases between the two ends. This CDR3 spans 14 amino acids. The germline V gene encodes CDR1 SGHAT and CDR2 FQNNGV.

The chain employs TRBV20-1 and TRBJ1-2; the D is unclear. In germline, CDR1 is DFQATT, CDR2 SNEGSKA (reference sequence). The germline V and J ends were trimmed by 0 bases and 4 bases, with 3 bases remaining between them. The CDR3 spans 11 residues. The CDR3 sequence is CSARDGYGYTF. The CDR3 DNA sequence: TGCAGTGCTAGAGACGGCTATGGCTACACCTTC.

The genes are TRBV6-5 and TRBJ2-5; D unclear. Trimming took 7 bases from V and 6 from J, leaving 9 bases between them. Germline CDR1 is MNHEY and CDR2 is SVGAGI. The CDR3 has 11 residues. The CDR3 bases are TGTGCCAGCATTAACGGAAAGACCCAGTACTTC. This encodes CASINGKTQYF.

This chain links TRBV5-5 with TRBJ2-5; the match to TRBD2 covers 14 bases. The CDR3 spans 17 residues. V shed 4 bases and J 2 bases; nucleotides not matched to a gene: 7. Germline V gene sequence: CDR1 SGHKS, CDR2 YYEKEE (reference sequence). CDR3 sequence reads: CASSRGLAGGKQETQYF. As DNA, the CDR3 is TGTGCCAGCAGCCGCGGACTAGCGGGAGGCAAACAAGAGACCCAGTACTTC.

This clonotype came up a few times. The gene calls are TRBV20-1 and TRBJ1-6, with TRBD1 as a possible D gene (5 bases). V lost 6 bases and J 7 bases, leaving 10 bases between the germline ends. Germline V gene lookup returns CDR1 DFQATT and CDR2 SNEGSKA (reference sequence). The CDR3 loop spans 12 amino acids. CDR3 in DNA: TGCAGTGCGAGGGACGGGAATTCACCCCTCCACTTT. This codes for CSARDGNSPLHF.

There are a few counts of this clonotype. This chain joins TRBV5-1 and TRBJ2-5, with D unresolved. CDR1 SGHRS and CDR2 YFSETQ come from the germline V gene. The CDR3 extends over 14 amino acids. Deletions cut 0 bases from V and 7 bases from J, with 13 bases between. CDR3 protein: CASSLDGSVGTQYF. The CDR3, as DNA: TGCGCCAGCAGCTTGGACGGGTCGGTTGGGACCCAGTACTTC. Based on the CDR3 plus reference TRBV5-1 and TRBJ2-5, the full variable domain is KAGVTQTPRYLIKTRGQQVTLSCSPISGHRSVSWYQQTPGQGLQFLFEYFSETQRNKGNFPGRFSGRQFSNSRSEMNVSTLELGDSALYLCASSLDGSVGTQYFGPGTRLLVL.

The chain couples TRBV12-3 or TRBV12-4 to TRBJ1-5; D is unresolved. Between the trimmed V and J ends, which lost 2 bases and 3 bases, there was a span of 8 bases. This CDR3 region has 14 residues. CDR3 protein: CASSLTGNNQPQHF. DNA for the CDR3: TGTGCCAGCAGTTTAACGGGGAACAATCAGCCCCAGCATTTT.

The table lists this clonotype with a few counts. This chain uses TRBV4-3 with TRBJ2-1; D may be TRBD1 (6 bases). Germline loops: CDR1 LGHNA, CDR2 YSLEER. Trimming shortened V by 5 bases and J by 0 bases, and 17 bases separated the two germline ends. This CDR3 contains 17 residues. Written as DNA, the CDR3 is TGCGCCAGCAGCGTGGGGGCCCCAACCTCCTCCTACAATGAGCAGTTCTTC. Encoded protein: CASSVGAPTSSYNEQFF.

J is TRBJ2-1 and V is TRBV6-2 or TRBV6-3, with a tentative D call TRBD2 (6 bases). The V end was cut by 6 bases, the J end by 3 bases, with 9 bases between. This CDR3 is 13 amino acids long. Germline assignment: CDR1 MNHEY and CDR2 SVGEGT. CDR3 region: CASSGGRYNEQFF. CDR3 in DNA: TGTGCCAGCAGCGGAGGGCGCTACAATGAGCAGTTCTTC.

This clonotype was found many times. V and J are TRBV5-1 and TRBJ2-7; 8 bases are shared with TRBD1. Germline-derived CDR1 and CDR2 are SGHRS and YFSETQ. The CDR3 has 14 amino acids. The V gene end was trimmed by 2 bases and the J gene end by 5 bases; junction bases not matched to a gene: 6. This CDR3 reads CASSLGQGFHEQYF. CDR3 bases: TGCGCCAGCAGCTTAGGACAGGGTTTCCACGAGCAGTACTTC.

In its sample, this clonotype was seen many times. The rearrangement links TRBV4-2 to TRBJ2-7; perhaps TRBD1 as D (6 bases). The V end was cut by 3 bases, the J end by 1 base, with 16 bases between. Germline V lookup: CDR1 LGHNA, CDR2 YNFKEQ. The CDR3 has 16 residues. The CDR3 is CASSQEGTFGSYEQYF. In DNA form, the CDR3 reads TGTGCCAGCAGCCAGGAAGGGACATTTGGTTCCTACGAGCAGTACTTC.

The chain links TRBV7-2 to TRBJ2-2; 7 bases line up with TRBD2. With V trimmed by 2 bases and J by 0 bases, 15 bases remained unmatched. The CDR3 is 20 residues long. The germline gives CDR1 SGHTA, CDR2 FQGNSA. The CDR3 DNA reads TGTGCCAGCAGCTTACGCCGGGGGGTACGATTGCCCGCGAACACCGGGGAGCTGTTTTTT. Its translation: CASSLRRGVRLPANTGELFF. Full variable domain (remainder filled in from reference TRBV7-2 and TRBJ2-2): GAGVSQSPSNKVTEKGKDVELRCDPISGHTALYWYRQSLGQGLEFLIYFQGNSAPDKSGLPSDRFSAERTGGSVSTLTIQRTQQEDSAVYLCASSLRRGVRLPANTGELFFGEGSRLTVL.

The gene calls are TRBV6-5 and TRBJ2-3; 9 bases are a match to TRBD1. V dropped 5 bases and J dropped 5; count of bases not matched to a gene: 5. The CDR3 totals 14 residues. CDR1 is MNHEY, CDR2 SVGAGI, per germline. The CDR3 protein is CASSLQGAEDTQYF. The DNA of the CDR3 is TGTGCCAGCAGTCTACAGGGGGCTGAAGATACGCAGTATTTT.

The chain links TRBV10-3 to TRBJ2-7; D is perhaps TRBD2 (5 bases). The germline V and J ends were trimmed by 10 bases and 3 bases, with 13 bases remaining between them. The CDR3 has 12 residues. Germline values: CDR1 ENHRY, CDR2 SYGVKD. Here the CDR3 reads CATLGAGYEQYF. The CDR3 DNA reads TGTGCCACCCTAGGTGCGGGCTACGAGCAGTACTTC.

The chain uses TRBV4-2 and TRBJ2-1, with 7 bases identical to TRBD2. In germline, CDR1 is LGHNA, CDR2 YNFKEQ. V shed 1 base, J shed 6 bases, and the junction held 6 bases outside the gene matches. The CDR3 runs to 15 residues. The CDR3 here is CASSQVGGEFNEQFF. The CDR3 DNA follows: TGTGCCAGCAGCCAAGTGGGGGGGGAGTTCAATGAGCAGTTCTTC.

J is TRBJ2-7 and V is TRBV6-1; D perhaps matches TRBD2 (5 bases). From germline, CDR1 is MNHNS and CDR2 SASEGT. The CDR3 has 13 amino acids. V was clipped by 6 bases and J by 3 bases, with 12 bases between them. The CDR3 is CASSREVLYEQYF. DNA of the CDR3: TGTGCCAGCAGCCGGGAAGTCCTCTACGAGCAGTACTTC.